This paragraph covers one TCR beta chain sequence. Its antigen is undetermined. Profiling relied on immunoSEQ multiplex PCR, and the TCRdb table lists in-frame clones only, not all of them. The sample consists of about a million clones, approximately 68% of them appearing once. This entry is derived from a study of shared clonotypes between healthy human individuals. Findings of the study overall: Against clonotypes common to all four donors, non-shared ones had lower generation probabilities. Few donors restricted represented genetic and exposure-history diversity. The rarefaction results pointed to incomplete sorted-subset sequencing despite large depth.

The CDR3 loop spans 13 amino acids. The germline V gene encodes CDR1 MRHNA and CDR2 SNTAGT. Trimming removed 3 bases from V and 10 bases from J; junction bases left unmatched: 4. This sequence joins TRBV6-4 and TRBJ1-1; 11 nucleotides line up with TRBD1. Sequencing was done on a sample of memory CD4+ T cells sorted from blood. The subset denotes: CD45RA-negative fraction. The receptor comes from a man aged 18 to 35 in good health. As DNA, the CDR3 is TGTGCCAGCAGTGAATCCGGGACAGGGGGAGCTTTCTTT. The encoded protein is CASSESGTGGAFF.